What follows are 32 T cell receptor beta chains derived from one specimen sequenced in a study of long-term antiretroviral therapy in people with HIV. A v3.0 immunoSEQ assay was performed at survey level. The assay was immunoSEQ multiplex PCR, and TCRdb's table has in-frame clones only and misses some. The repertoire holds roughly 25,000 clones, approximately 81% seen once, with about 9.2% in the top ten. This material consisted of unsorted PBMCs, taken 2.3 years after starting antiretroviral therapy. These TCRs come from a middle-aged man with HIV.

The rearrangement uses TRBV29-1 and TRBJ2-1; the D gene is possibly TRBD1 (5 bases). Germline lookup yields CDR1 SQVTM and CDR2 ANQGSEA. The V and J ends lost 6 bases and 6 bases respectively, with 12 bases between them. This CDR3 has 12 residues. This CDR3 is CSVQGSLNEQFF. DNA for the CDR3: TGCAGCGTCCAGGGTTCCCTCAATGAGCAGTTCTTC.

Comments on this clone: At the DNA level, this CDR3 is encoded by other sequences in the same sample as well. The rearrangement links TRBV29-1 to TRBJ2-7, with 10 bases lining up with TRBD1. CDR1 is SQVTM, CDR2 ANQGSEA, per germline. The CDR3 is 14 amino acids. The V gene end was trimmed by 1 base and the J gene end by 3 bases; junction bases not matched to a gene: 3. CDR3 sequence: CSVEVGDRGYEQYF. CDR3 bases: TGCAGCGTTGAAGTAGGGGACAGGGGCTACGAGCAGTACTTC.

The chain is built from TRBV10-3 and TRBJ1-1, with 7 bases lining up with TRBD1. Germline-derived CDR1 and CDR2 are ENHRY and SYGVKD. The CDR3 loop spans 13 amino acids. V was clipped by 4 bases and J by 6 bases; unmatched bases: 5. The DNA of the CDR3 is TGTGCCATCAGTGCGAACAGGGGTTCTGAAGCTTTCTTT. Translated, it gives CAISANRGSEAFF.

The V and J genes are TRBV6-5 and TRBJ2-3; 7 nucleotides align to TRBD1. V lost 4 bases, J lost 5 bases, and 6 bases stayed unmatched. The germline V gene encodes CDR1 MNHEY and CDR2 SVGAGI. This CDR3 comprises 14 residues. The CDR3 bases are TGTGCCAGCAGTTCTAGGGGGCATCGAGATACGCAGTATTTT. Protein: CASSSRGHRDTQYF.

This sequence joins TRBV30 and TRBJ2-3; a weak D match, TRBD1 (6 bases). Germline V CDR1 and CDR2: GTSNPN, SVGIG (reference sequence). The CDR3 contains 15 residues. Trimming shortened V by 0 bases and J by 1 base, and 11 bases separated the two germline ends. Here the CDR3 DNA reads TGTGCCTGGAGTGTTGTGGGGGCGGGCACAGATACGCAGTATTTT. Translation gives CAWSVVGAGTDTQYF.

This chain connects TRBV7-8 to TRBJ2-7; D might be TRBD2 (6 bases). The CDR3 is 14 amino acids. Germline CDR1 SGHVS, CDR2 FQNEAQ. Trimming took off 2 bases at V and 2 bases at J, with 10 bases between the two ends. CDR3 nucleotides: TGTGCCAGCAGCTTATACGGGGGAACCTACGAGCAGTACTTC. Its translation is CASSLYGGTYEQYF.

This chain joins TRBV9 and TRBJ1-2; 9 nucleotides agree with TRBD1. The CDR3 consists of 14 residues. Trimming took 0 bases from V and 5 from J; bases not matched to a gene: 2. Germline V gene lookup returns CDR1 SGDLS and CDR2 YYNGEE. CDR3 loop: CASSVGTGAYGYTF. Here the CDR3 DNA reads TGTGCCAGCAGCGTAGGGACAGGGGCTTATGGCTACACCTTC.

The DNA of the CDR3 is TGTGCCAGCCATTCAGGGTCAGGCGAGCAGTACTTC. Its translation: CASHSGSGEQYF. The V and J genes are TRBV6-5 and TRBJ2-7; D might be TRBD1 (5 bases). CDR3 length: 12 residues. Trimming removed 8 bases from V and 6 bases from J, with 14 bases in between. The germline V gene has CDR1 MNHEY and CDR2 SVGAGI.

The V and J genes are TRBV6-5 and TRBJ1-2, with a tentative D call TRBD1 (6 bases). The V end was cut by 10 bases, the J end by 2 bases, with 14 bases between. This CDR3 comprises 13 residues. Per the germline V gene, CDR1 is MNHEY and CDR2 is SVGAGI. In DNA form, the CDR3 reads TGTGCCACCCAGTTGGACAGAAACTATGGCTACACCTTC. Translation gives CATQLDRNYGYTF.

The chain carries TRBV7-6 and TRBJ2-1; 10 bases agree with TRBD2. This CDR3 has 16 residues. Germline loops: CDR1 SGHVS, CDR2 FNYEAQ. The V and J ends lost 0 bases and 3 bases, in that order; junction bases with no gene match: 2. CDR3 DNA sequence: TGTGCCAGCAGCTTAGCGCCTAGCGGGAGCTACAATGAGCAGTTCTTC. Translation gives CASSLAPSGSYNEQFF.

The CDR3 sequence: CASRETGGLYEQYF. In DNA form, the CDR3 reads TGTGCCAGCAGGGAAACCGGGGGGCTCTACGAGCAGTACTTC. The chain uses TRBV7-2 and TRBJ2-7, with TRBD2 as a possible D gene (7 bases). Per the germline V gene, CDR1 is SGHTA and CDR2 is FQGNSA. The length of the CDR3 is 14 residues. Trimming stripped 6 bases from V and 3 bases from J, with 15 bases between. Based on the CDR3 plus reference TRBV7-2 and TRBJ2-7, the full variable domain is GAGVSQSPSNKVTEKGKDVELRCDPISGHTALYWYRQSLGQGLEFLIYFQGNSAPDKSGLPSDRFSAERTGGSVSTLTIQRTQQEDSAVYLCASRETGGLYEQYFGPGTRLTVT.

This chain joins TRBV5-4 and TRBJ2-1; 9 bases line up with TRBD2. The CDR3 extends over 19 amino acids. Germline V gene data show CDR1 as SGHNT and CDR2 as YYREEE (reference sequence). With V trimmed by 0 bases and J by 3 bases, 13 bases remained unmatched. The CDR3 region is CASSLDPGDSGGNYNEQFF. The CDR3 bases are TGTGCCAGCAGCTTGGATCCGGGGGATAGCGGGGGAAACTACAATGAGCAGTTCTTC. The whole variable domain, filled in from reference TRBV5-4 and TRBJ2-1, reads ETGVTQSPTHLIKTRGQQVTLRCSSQSGHNTVSWYQQALGQGPQFIFQYYREEENGRGNFPPRFSGLQFPNYSSELNVNALELDDSALYLCASSLDPGDSGGNYNEQFFGPGTRLTVL.

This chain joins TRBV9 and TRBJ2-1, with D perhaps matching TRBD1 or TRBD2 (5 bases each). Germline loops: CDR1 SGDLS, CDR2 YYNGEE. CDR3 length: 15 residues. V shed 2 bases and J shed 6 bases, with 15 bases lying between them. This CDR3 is CASSVSSGTSNEQFF. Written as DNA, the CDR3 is TGTGCCAGCAGCGTTTCTAGTGGGACCTCCAATGAGCAGTTCTTC.

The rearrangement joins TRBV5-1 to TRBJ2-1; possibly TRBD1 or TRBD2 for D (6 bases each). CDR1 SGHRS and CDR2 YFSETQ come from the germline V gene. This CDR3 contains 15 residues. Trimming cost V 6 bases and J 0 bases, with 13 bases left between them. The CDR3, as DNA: TGCGCCAGCACTCGGGGGCCGAGCTCCTACAATGAGCAGTTCTTC. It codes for CASTRGPSSYNEQFF. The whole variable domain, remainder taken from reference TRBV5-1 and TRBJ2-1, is KAGVTQTPRYLIKTRGQQVTLSCSPISGHRSVSWYQQTPGQGLQFLFEYFSETQRNKGNFPGRFSGRQFSNSRSEMNVSTLELGDSALYLCASTRGPSSYNEQFFGPGTRLTVL.

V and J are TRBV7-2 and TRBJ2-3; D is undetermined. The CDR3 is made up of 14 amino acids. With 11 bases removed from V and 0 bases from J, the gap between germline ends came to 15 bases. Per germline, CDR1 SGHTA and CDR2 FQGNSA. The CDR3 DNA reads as TGTGCCTTGCTTGGGGTAGCCAGCACAGATACGCAGTATTTT. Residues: CALLGVASTDTQYF.

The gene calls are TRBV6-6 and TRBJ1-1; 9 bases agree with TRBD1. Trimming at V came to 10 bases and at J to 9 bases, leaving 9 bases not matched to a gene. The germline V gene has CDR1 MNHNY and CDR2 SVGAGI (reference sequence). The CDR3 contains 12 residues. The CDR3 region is CATLQGATKAFF. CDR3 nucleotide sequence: TGTGCCACCTTACAGGGGGCTACCAAAGCTTTCTTT.

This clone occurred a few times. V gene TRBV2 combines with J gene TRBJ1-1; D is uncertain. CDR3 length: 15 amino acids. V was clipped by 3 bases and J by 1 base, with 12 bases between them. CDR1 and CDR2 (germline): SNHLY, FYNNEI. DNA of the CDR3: TGTGCCAGCAGTGACCAGCGACACGGGAACACTGAAGCTTTCTTT. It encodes CASSDQRHGNTEAFF.

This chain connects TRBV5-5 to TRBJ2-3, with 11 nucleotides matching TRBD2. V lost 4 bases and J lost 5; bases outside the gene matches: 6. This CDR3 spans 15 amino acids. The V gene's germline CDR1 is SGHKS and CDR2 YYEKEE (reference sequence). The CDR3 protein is CASSPISGGEDTQYF. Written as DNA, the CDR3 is TGTGCCAGCAGCCCCATTAGCGGGGGGGAAGATACGCAGTATTTT.

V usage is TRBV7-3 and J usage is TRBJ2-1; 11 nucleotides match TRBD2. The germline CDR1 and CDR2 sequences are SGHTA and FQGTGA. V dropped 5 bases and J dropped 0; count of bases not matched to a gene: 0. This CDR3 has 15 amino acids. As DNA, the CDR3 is TGTGCCAGCAGCACTAGCGGGGGCTCCTACAATGAGCAGTTCTTC. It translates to CASSTSGGSYNEQFF. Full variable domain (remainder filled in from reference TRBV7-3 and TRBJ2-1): GAGVSQTPSNKVTEKGKYVELRCDPISGHTALYWYRQSLGQGPEFLIYFQGTGAADDSGLPNDRFFAVRPEGSVSTLKIQRTERGDSAVYLCASSTSGGSYNEQFFGPGTRLTVL.

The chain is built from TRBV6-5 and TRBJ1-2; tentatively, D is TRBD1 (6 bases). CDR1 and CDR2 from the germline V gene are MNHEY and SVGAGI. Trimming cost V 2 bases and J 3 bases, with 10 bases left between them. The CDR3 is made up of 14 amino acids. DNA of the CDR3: TGTGCCAGCAGTTACGTTGGGGGCGACTATGGCTACACCTTC. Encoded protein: CASSYVGGDYGYTF.

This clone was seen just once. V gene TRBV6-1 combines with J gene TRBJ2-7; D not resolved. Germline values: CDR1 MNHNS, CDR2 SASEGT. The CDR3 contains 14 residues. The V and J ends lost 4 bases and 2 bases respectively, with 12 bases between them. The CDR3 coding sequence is TGTGCCAGCAGTGCCCCCGGGCGACCCTACGAGCAGTACTTC. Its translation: CASSAPGRPYEQYF.

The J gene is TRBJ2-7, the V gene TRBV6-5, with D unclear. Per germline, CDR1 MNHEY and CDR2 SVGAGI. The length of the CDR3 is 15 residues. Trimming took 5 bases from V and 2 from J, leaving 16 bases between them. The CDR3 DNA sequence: TGTGCCAGCAGTCCCGCGTCGGACGCCGCCTACGAGCAGTACTTC. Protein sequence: CASSPASDAAYEQYF.

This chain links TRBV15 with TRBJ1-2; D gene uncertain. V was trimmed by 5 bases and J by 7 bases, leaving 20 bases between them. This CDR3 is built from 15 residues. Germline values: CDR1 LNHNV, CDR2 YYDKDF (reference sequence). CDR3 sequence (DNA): TGTGCCACCAGCCGTCAACGGACGGGGTCGGGTGGCTACACCTTC. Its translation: CATSRQRTGSGGYTF.

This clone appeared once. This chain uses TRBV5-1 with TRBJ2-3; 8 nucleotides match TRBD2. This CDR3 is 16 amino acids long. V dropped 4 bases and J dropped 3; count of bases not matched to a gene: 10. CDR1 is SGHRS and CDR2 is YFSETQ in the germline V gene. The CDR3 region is CASSTERGRGTDTQYF. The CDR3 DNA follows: TGCGCCAGCAGCACAGAGCGGGGGAGGGGAACAGATACGCAGTATTTT.

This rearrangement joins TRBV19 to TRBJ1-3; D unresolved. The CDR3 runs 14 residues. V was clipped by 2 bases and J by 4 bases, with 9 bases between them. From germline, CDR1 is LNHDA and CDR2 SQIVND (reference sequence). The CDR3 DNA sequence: TGTGCCAGTAGTATATCGGGGTTCGGAAACACCATATATTTT. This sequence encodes CASSISGFGNTIYF.

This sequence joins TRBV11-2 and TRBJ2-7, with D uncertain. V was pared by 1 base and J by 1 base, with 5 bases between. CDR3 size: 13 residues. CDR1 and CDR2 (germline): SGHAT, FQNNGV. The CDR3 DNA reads TGTGCCAGCAGCTTAGGGCAGTCCTACGAGCAGTACTTC. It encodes CASSLGQSYEQYF.

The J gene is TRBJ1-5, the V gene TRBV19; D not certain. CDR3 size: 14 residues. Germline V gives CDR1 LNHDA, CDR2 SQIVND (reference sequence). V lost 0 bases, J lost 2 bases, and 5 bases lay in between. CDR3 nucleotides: TGTGCCAGTAGTATAGACGGGGGCAATCAGCCCCAGCATTTT. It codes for CASSIDGGNQPQHF. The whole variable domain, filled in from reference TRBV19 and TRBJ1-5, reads DGGITQSPKYLFRKEGQNVTLSCEQNLNHDAMYWYRQDPGQGLRLIYYSQIVNDFQKGDIAEGYSVSREKKESFPLTVTSAQKNPTAFYLCASSIDGGNQPQHFGDGTRLSIL.

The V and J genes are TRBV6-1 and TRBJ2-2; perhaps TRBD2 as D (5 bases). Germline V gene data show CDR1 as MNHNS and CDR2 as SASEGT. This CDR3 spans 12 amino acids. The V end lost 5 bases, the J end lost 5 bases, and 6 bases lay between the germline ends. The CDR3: CASSLATGELFF. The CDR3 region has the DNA TGTGCCAGCAGTTTAGCGACCGGGGAGCTGTTTTTT.

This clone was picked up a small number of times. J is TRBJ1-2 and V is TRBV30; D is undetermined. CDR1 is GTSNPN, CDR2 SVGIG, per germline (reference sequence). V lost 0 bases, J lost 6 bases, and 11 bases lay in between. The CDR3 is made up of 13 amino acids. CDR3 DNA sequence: TGTGCCTGGAGTGTAGCCCTTGTGGATGGCTACACCTTC. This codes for CAWSVALVDGYTF.

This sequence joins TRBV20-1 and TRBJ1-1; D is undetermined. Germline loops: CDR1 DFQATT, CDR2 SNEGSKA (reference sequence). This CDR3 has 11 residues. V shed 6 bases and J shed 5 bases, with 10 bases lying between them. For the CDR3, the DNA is TGCAGTGCCCAAGGGCGGACTGAAGCTTTCTTT. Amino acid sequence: CSAQGRTEAFF.

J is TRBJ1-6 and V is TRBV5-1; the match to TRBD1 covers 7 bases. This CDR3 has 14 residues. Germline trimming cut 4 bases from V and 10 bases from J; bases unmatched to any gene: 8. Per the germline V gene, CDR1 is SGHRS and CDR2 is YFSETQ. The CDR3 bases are TGCGCCAGCAGCCAGACAGGGACGGACTCACCCCTCCACTTT. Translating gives CASSQTGTDSPLHF.

DNA for the CDR3: TGTGCCAGCAGCTTCCTTGCAGGGTCCTCCTACGAGCAGTACTTC. It translates to CASSFLAGSSYEQYF. The gene calls are TRBV11-2 and TRBJ2-7, with D perhaps matching TRBD1 (5 bases). The CDR3 length is 15 residues. V lost 3 bases, J lost 0 bases, and 12 bases lay in between. Germline CDR1 reads SGHAT; CDR2 reads FQNNGV.